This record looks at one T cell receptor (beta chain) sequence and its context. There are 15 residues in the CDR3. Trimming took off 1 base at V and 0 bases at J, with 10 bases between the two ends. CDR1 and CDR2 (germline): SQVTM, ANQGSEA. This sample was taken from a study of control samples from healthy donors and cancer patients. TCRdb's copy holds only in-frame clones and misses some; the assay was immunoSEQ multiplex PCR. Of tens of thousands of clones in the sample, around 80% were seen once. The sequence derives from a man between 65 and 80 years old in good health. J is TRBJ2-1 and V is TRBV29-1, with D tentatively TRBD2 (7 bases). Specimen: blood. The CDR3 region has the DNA TGCAGCGTTGAAGGGGAGGGGGGCTCCTACAATGAGCAGTTCTTC. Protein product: CSVEGEGGSYNEQFF.